The rows below give T cell receptor beta chains drawn from one sample of a study of blood T cell repertoires in COVID-19. Method: immunoSEQ multiplex PCR; TCRdb's copy keeps in-frame clones and lacks some. The table records 45,000 to 60,000 clones, about 88% of them present only once. What was sequenced was peripheral blood. These receptor sequences come from a man between 45 and 60 years old with acute or convalescent COVID-19. Each CDR3 is given with its conserved first and last residue. D genes are given only for firm matches. Clone size is given for some rows only: seen once, a few or many times, or a class if the clone is expanded.

CASSPLFEAFF | TGTGCCAGCAGCCCGTTATTTGAAGCTTTCTTT | TRBV7-6 | NA | NA | TRBJ1-1
CASSMRDQPQHF | TGTGCCAGCTCGATGAGAGATCAGCCCCAGCATTTT | TRBV6-5 | NA | NA | TRBJ1-5
CASSTGTGNGYTF | TGTGCCAGTAGTACCGGGACAGGGAACGGCTACACCTTC | TRBV19 | TRBD1 | NA | TRBJ1-2
CASSLDPVNTEAFF | TGTGCCAGCAGCTTAGATCCGGTGAACACTGAAGCTTTCTTT | TRBV11-2 | NA | NA | TRBJ1-1
CASSWGGMDEQYF | TGTGCCAGCAGTTGGGGCGGGATGGACGAGCAGTACTTC | TRBV27 | NA | NA | TRBJ2-7
CASGGTSKRDTQYF | TGTGCCAGCGGAGGAACTAGCAAGAGAGATACGCAGTATTTT | TRBV9 | NA | medium-sized | TRBJ2-3
CASSQGDRVDEKLFF | TGTGCCAGCAGCCAAGGTGACAGGGTAGATGAAAAACTGTTTTTT | TRBV3-1/TRBV3-2 | TRBD1 | NA | TRBJ1-4
CASSPGLAGSFFYEQYF | TGTGCCAGCAGCCCGGGACTAGCGGGCTCCTTTTTCTACGAGCAGTACTTC | TRBV5-4 | TRBD2 | NA | TRBJ2-7
CASSLIAGPSYNEQFF | TGTGCCAGCAGCTTAATAGCGGGACCTTCCTACAATGAGCAGTTCTTC | TRBV7-9 | TRBD2 | NA | TRBJ2-1
CASKRRQADMNTEAFF | TGTGCCAGCAAGAGAAGACAGGCCGATATGAACACTGAAGCTTTCTTT | TRBV2 | NA | few | TRBJ1-1
CAIGERGGSTDTQYF | TGTGCCATCGGCGAGCGGGGGGGAAGCACAGATACGCAGTATTTT | TRBV10-3 | TRBD2 | NA | TRBJ2-3
CASSQPGTSGSGGETQYF | TGTGCCAGCAGCCAACCCGGGACTAGCGGGAGTGGCGGGGAGACCCAGTACTTC | TRBV4-2 | TRBD2 | NA | TRBJ2-5
CASSRGNSPLHF | TGTGCCAGCAGCCGGGGTAATTCACCCCTCCACTTT | TRBV6-5 | NA | few | TRBJ1-6
CASSPGTADGYTF | TGCGCCAGCAGCCCTGGGACAGCCGATGGCTACACCTTC | TRBV5-1 | TRBD1 | few | TRBJ1-2
CASSQGGRGANVLTF | TGCGCCAGCAGCCAGGGGGGCCGTGGGGCCAACGTCCTGACTTTC | TRBV5-1 | NA | once | TRBJ2-6
CASRSGGRSYEQYF | TGTGCCAGCAGGTCAGGGGGCAGATCCTACGAGCAGTACTTC | TRBV7-9 | TRBD1 | few | TRBJ2-7
CASSFGSYEQYF | TGTGCCAGCAGCTTCGGTAGCTACGAGCAGTACTTC | TRBV7-9 | NA | NA | TRBJ2-7
CAKWGENTGELFF | TGTGCCAAATGGGGGGAGAACACCGGGGAGCTGTTTTTT | TRBV6-5 | NA | NA | TRBJ2-2
CAIGTTYEQYF | TGTGCCATCGGGACTACCTACGAGCAGTACTTC | TRBV2 | TRBD2 | NA | TRBJ2-7
CASSLSGTAKFF | TGTGCCAGCAGCTTATCCGGGACAGCCAAGTTCTTC | TRBV7-3 | TRBD1 | NA | TRBJ2-1
CASSQGVEQYF | TGTGCCAGTAGTCAAGGGGTCGAGCAGTACTTC | TRBV19 | NA | once | TRBJ2-7
CASRPGISGNTIYF | TGTGCCAGCAGACCAGGGATCTCTGGAAACACCATATATTTT | TRBV6-4 | NA | few | TRBJ1-3
CATSIELRLNQPQHF | TGTGCCACCAGCATCGAACTGCGTCTGAATCAGCCCCAGCATTTT | TRBV15 | NA | NA | TRBJ1-5
CASSRRTGGYEQYF | TGTGCCAGCAGCCGACGAACAGGGGGCTACGAGCAGTACTTC | TRBV3-1/TRBV3-2 | TRBD1 | NA | TRBJ2-7
CAISARGVADTEAFF | TGTGCCATCAGTGCCCGCGGGGTGGCGGATACTGAAGCTTTCTTT | TRBV10-3 | NA | NA | TRBJ1-1
CASSLYRGREQFF | TGTGCCAGCAGCTTATATAGAGGCCGTGAGCAGTTCTTC | TRBV7-9 | NA | NA | TRBJ2-1
CASALTGNTEAFF | TGTGCCAGCGCCCTGACAGGGAACACTGAAGCTTTCTTT | TRBV12-3/TRBV12-4 | NA | NA | TRBJ1-1
CASSPGNLGTEAFF | TGTGCCAGCTCACCCGGCAATCTAGGCACTGAAGCTTTCTTT | TRBV18 | NA | NA | TRBJ1-1
CASSLETGTSGIQYF | TGTGCCAGCAGCCTTGAAACCGGGACTTCGGGCATTCAGTACTTC | TRBV11-2 | NA | NA | TRBJ2-4
CASSQTGIEQFF | TGTGCCAGCAGTCAGACAGGGATTGAGCAGTTCTTC | TRBV6-5 | TRBD1 | NA | TRBJ2-1
CASSREGNSPLHF | TGTGCCAGCTCCCGAGAGGGAAATTCACCCCTCCACTTT | TRBV18 | NA | NA | TRBJ1-6
CASSSAGSGRFWDEQFF | TGTGCCAGCAGCTCTGCGGGTAGCGGGAGGTTCTGGGATGAGCAGTTCTTC | TRBV13 | TRBD2 | NA | TRBJ2-1
CASSQGLAGEKSYNEQFF | TGTGCCAGCAGCCAGGGACTAGCGGGAGAAAAGTCCTACAATGAGCAGTTCTTC | TRBV14 | TRBD2 | NA | TRBJ2-1
CASKSTGSGRNYNEQFF | TGTGCCAGCAAGTCGACGGGTAGCGGGAGAAACTACAATGAGCAGTTCTTC | TRBV28 | TRBD2 | NA | TRBJ2-1
CASSAGPGQGARGYTF | TGTGCCAGCAGTGCCGGACCGGGACAGGGGGCGAGAGGCTACACCTTC | TRBV6-4 | TRBD1 | NA | TRBJ1-2
CASSENTYGYTF | TGTGCCAGCAGTGAAAACACCTATGGCTACACCTTC | TRBV2 | NA | NA | TRBJ1-2
CASSLGTTGELFF | TGTGCCAGCAGCCTCGGGACTACCGGGGAGCTGTTTTTT | TRBV11-2 | NA | NA | TRBJ2-2
CASSSRTGAGNQPQHF | TGTGCCAGCTCATCGAGGACAGGGGCGGGCAATCAGCCCCAGCATTTT | TRBV18 | TRBD1 | NA | TRBJ1-5
CASSLGSGYTDTQYF | TGTGCCAGCAGCTTAGGTAGCGGGTACACAGATACGCAGTATTTT | TRBV7-2 | TRBD2 | NA | TRBJ2-3
CASSPTLGHSYEQYF | TGTGCCAGCAGCCCGACGCTGGGACATTCCTACGAGCAGTACTTC | TRBV6-5 | NA | NA | TRBJ2-7
CASSPLADTQYF | TGTGCCAGCTCACCACTAGCAGATACGCAGTATTTT | TRBV18 | NA | NA | TRBJ2-3
CASSSEGVSGEQFF | TGTGCCAGCAGCTCGGAGGGAGTATCTGGTGAGCAGTTCTTC | TRBV2 | NA | NA | TRBJ2-1
CASSQDESSEQYF | TGCGCCAGCAGCCAAGATGAGTCTTCCGAGCAGTACTTC | TRBV4-1 | NA | NA | TRBJ2-7
CASSQDREGSTF | TGTGCCAGCAGCCAAGATCGGGAGGGGAGCACCTTC | TRBV14 | NA | NA | TRBJ1-2
CASSALQGWSYNEQFF | TGTGCCAGCAGCGCCCTACAGGGTTGGTCCTACAATGAGCAGTTCTTC | TRBV5-8 | NA | NA | TRBJ2-1